This entry describes one T cell receptor (beta chain). The target antigen is unknown. Assembly of TCR beta libraries relied on iRepertoire HTBI primers together with Arm-PCR of CDR3 regions. TCRdb processed the multiplex PCR reads anew with MiXCR; each CDR3 protein has one entry. The data hold 500,000 to 800,000 distinct CDR3 sequences, with approximately 31% observed a single time. This entry is derived from a study of regulatory T cells in long-lasting Graves disease. Study details: Persistent Graves' disease meant over 5 years of antithyroid drugs with positive TSH receptor antibodies.

The study's findings and limits: Among the persistent patients, 2,741 public clonotypes were shared, more than the 950 to 1,000 shared among new patients. Preferential use of TRBV28, TRBJ1-2 and TRBJ2-5 was seen in persistent disease. Possibly, accuracy suffered from the small sample size.

Germline V gene data show CDR1 as SGHRS and CDR2 as YFSETQ. The CDR3 covers 15 residues. V lost 0 bases and J 4 bases, leaving 13 bases between the germline ends. Time point of the sample: persistent/refractory GD, antithyroid drugs over 5 years with positive TRAb. The TCR library was prepared using RNA isolated from PBMCs. The sequence was obtained from a female donor with Graves disease. This specimen was peripheral blood mononuclear cells (PBMCs), taken when the disease was refractory, from a patient treated with antithyroid drugs. This sequence joins TRBV5-1 and TRBJ1-2, with unresolved D. The CDR3 region has the DNA TGCGCCAGCAGCTTGGATCGGAGTGAACTCTATGGCTACACCTTC. Translating gives CASSLDRSELYGYTF.